Sequencing of this T cell receptor beta chain was carried out in a study of blood T cell repertoires in COVID-19. As for the study in general: In each case, the material was cDNA or gDNA derived from T cells, B-cell-depleted T cells, or PBMCs.

Germline lookup yields CDR1 SGHNT and CDR2 YENEEA. This CDR3 spans 14 amino acids. Unmatched junction bases numbered 3, after V lost 3 bases and J lost 2 bases. In the source study's methods: Using reference gene primer amplification, nucleated cell counts were estimated. This table comes from immunoSEQ multiplex PCR, and its TCRdb copy is limited to in-frame clones, with some not included. V and J calls and clone size are copied from that table; D and trimming were computed from the DNA. The sample lists about 480,000 clones, approximately 90% seen once, with about 2% in the top ten. This clone was seen a handful of times. Other nucleotide sequences in the sample specify the same CDR3. Recruits, aged about 18 to 95 years, lived in about two dozen US areas.

Sequenced input: PBMCs or T cells enriched from blood (not recorded which). This receptor was obtained from a woman aged 40 to 55 who had recovered from COVID-19. This chain connects TRBV11-3 to TRBJ1-2; 7 nucleotides align to TRBD1. CDR3 sequence: CASSLETGNYGYTF. In DNA, the CDR3 is TGTGCCAGCAGCTTGGAGACAGGGAACTATGGCTACACCTTC.